These T cell receptor beta chains were read from a single sample in a study of T cell repertoires in cytomegalovirus infection. TCRdb redid the calling of the reads with MiXCR, one entry per CDR3 protein. This sample yields tens of thousands of distinct CDR3 sequences, of which 25% to 30% are seen a single time; just under 60% belongs to the top ten. These receptors have no known antigen. This specimen was CD8+ T cells from cultured PBMCs, taken from culture after CMV antigen stimulation. These receptors all stem from a human donor in good health (CMV status not recorded). Some clones in this sample may be carry-over from other donors' samples. Both conserved end residues are part of each CDR3. The D gene is left open where the match is weak. Clone size is stated in some rows and not others, as once, few, many or a class when expanded.

D: TRBD2; J: TRBJ2-1; size: NA; V: TRBV7-9; DNA: TGTGCCAGCAGCTTAAAGCGGGGGGATGAGCAGTTCTTC; CDR3: CASSLKRGDEQFF
D: NA; J: TRBJ1-5; size: few; V: TRBV24-1; DNA: TGTGCCACCAGTGATGGGGACATTAGCAATCAGCCCCAGCATTTT; CDR3: CATSDGDISNQPQHF
D: NA; J: TRBJ1-5; size: few; V: TRBV27; DNA: TGTGCCAGCAGTTTTAAGGGTAATCAGCCCCAGCATTTT; CDR3: CASSFKGNQPQHF
D: NA; J: TRBJ1-5; size: NA; V: TRBV28; DNA: TGTGCCAGCAGTTTGGGGCAGCCCCAGCATTTT; CDR3: CASSLGQPQHF
D: NA; J: TRBJ2-7; size: NA; V: TRBV7-2; DNA: TGTGCCAGCAGCCAGGACGGGTCCTACGAGCAGTACTTC; CDR3: CASSQDGSYEQYF
D: NA; J: TRBJ2-5; size: few; V: TRBV4-2; DNA: TGTGCCAGCAGCCCCACCTTAAACAGAGGAGAGACCCAGTACTTC; CDR3: CASSPTLNRGETQYF
D: NA; J: TRBJ1-5; size: NA; V: TRBV12-3/TRBV12-4; DNA: TGTGCCAGCAGTCCATCAGGGGAGGGGAGCAATCAGCCCCAGCATTTT; CDR3: CASSPSGEGSNQPQHF
D: NA; J: TRBJ2-7; size: many; V: TRBV20-1; DNA: TGCAGTGCTAGAGAGTTGCGTGGGGAAACCTACGAGCAGTACTTC; CDR3: CSARELRGETYEQYF
D: TRBD1; J: TRBJ1-1; size: NA; V: TRBV7-6; DNA: TGTGCCAGCAGCTTACCAGGGGGAGCTTTCTTT; CDR3: CASSLPGGAFF
D: TRBD2; J: TRBJ2-1; size: many; V: TRBV7-6; DNA: TGTGCCAGCAGCCCGACGGGTAGCGGGGCTTACAATGAGCAGTTCTTC; CDR3: CASSPTGSGAYNEQFF
D: TRBD1; J: TRBJ2-2; size: NA; V: TRBV6-1; DNA: TGTGCCAGCAGGATACTTGGACAGGACAAGCTGTTTTTT; CDR3: CASRILGQDKLFF
D: NA; J: TRBJ2-5; size: NA; V: TRBV28; DNA: TGTGCCAGCAGGCATGCAGAGACCCAGTACTTC; CDR3: CASRHAETQYF
D: NA; J: TRBJ2-6; size: many; V: TRBV7-2; DNA: TGTGCCAGCAGATCCCAACAGCTGCTCTCTGGGGCCAACGTCCTGACTTTC; CDR3: CASRSQQLLSGANVLTF
D: NA; J: TRBJ1-1; size: few; V: TRBV7-9; DNA: TGTGCCAGCAGAAGCACTGAAGCTTTCTTT; CDR3: CASRSTEAFF
D: TRBD1; J: TRBJ1-1; size: NA; V: TRBV6-2/TRBV6-3; DNA: TGTGCCAGCAGTTCGCGGACAGGGGACTTGAACACTGAAGCTTTCTTT; CDR3: CASSSRTGDLNTEAFF
D: TRBD2; J: TRBJ2-5; size: NA; V: TRBV7-4; DNA: TGTGCCAGCAGCTTGAAGGGACTAGCGGATCAAGAGACCCAGTACTTC; CDR3: CASSLKGLADQETQYF
D: NA; J: TRBJ1-5; size: many; V: TRBV18; DNA: TGTGCCAGCTCACCATCGAGGGGAGGCAATCAGCCCCAGCATTTT; CDR3: CASSPSRGGNQPQHF
D: NA; J: TRBJ1-3; size: NA; V: TRBV4-2; DNA: TGTGCCAGCAGCCAAACCCCGAGGGAGGGCTCTGGAAACACCATATATTTT; CDR3: CASSQTPREGSGNTIYF
D: TRBD1; J: TRBJ2-3; size: NA; V: TRBV20-1; DNA: TGCAGTGCTAGAGATCCCCTCCGACAGGGACGCACAGATACGCAGTATTTT; CDR3: CSARDPLRQGRTDTQYF
D: TRBD2; J: TRBJ2-1; size: many; V: TRBV5-1; DNA: TGCGCCAGCAGCTTGGATCCTAGCGGGATAAATAATGAGCAGTTCTTC; CDR3: CASSLDPSGINNEQFF
D: NA; J: TRBJ1-6; size: few; V: TRBV5-6; DNA: TGTGCCAGCAGCATCGAGGCGGGGGATCTTTCACCCCTCCACTTT; CDR3: CASSIEAGDLSPLHF
D: TRBD2; J: TRBJ2-1; size: many; V: TRBV18; DNA: TGTGCCAGCTCACCAGCTTTAGCGGGGGTAGGAGGAAATGAGCAGTTCTTC; CDR3: CASSPALAGVGGNEQFF
D: NA; J: TRBJ2-6; size: many; V: TRBV7-6; DNA: TGTGCCAGCAGCGCTAGACCACCGGACGAAAGCTCTGGGGCCAACGTCCTGACTTTC; CDR3: CASSARPPDESSGANVLTF
D: TRBD1; J: TRBJ1-4; size: NA; V: TRBV6-5; DNA: TGTGCCAGCAGCCCAGGGGGAGCAACTAATGAAAAACTGTTTTTT; CDR3: CASSPGGATNEKLFF